Below, 24 T cell receptor beta chains from the same sample are listed, as sequenced in a study of cytomegalovirus exposure and HLA in healthy donors. Primers for the PCR totalled 60 Vbeta and 13 Jbeta. This table comes from immunoSEQ multiplex PCR, and its TCRdb copy is limited to in-frame clones, with some not included. Of some 120,000 clones in the sample, about 83% were seen once. Specimen: PBMCs. The receptors shown here come from a young man in good health and CMV-seronegative.

This chain links TRBV9 with TRBJ2-1, with 7 positions matching TRBD1. J gave up 8 bases and V 5 bases, and 13 bases lay outside the gene matches. Germline CDR1 SGDLS, CDR2 YYNGEE. This CDR3 contains 15 residues. CDR3 nucleotide sequence: TGTGCCAGCAGTGGGGGACAGAATATTAGGGATGAGCAGTTCTTC. It specifies CASSGGQNIRDEQFF.

Written as DNA, the CDR3 is TGTGCCAGCAGCTTAGCGCAGCGGGGGGGTACCGAGCAGTACTTC. This translates into CASSLAQRGGTEQYF. This chain connects TRBV7-6 to TRBJ2-5; 10 nucleotides align to TRBD2. The J call is in doubt because the DNA end fits TRBJ2-7 better. Germline CDR1 SGHVS, CDR2 FNYEAQ. The CDR3 sequence is 15 residues long.

This chain uses TRBV11-2 with TRBJ1-5; no firm D call. V shed 1 base and J shed 5 bases, with 6 bases lying between them. The CDR3 covers 13 residues. Germline V gene data show CDR1 as SGHAT and CDR2 as FQNNGV. CDR3 in DNA: TGTGCCAGCAGCTTAGTTCTAGATCAGCCCCAGCATTTT. Encoded protein: CASSLVLDQPQHF. The complete variable domain, with remaining parts taken from reference TRBV11-2 and TRBJ1-5, reads EAGVAQSPRYKIIEKRQSVAFWCNPISGHATLYWYQQILGQGPKLLIQFQNNGVVDDSQLPKDRFSAERLKGVDSTLKIQPAKLEDSAVYLCASSLVLDQPQHFGDGTRLSIL.

In its sample, this clone was seen once. V usage is TRBV5-6 and J usage is TRBJ2-1; no clear D. The germline V and J ends were trimmed by 0 bases and 6 bases, with 7 bases remaining between them. CDR1 is SGHDT and CDR2 is YYEEEE in the germline V gene. The CDR3 consists of 13 residues. The CDR3 here is CASSLGSGNEQFF. The CDR3 coding sequence is TGTGCCAGCAGCTTGGGCTCGGGCAATGAGCAGTTCTTC.

The chain has TRBV6-4 and TRBJ1-6, with a weak D call TRBD1 (6 bases). V was pared by 8 bases and J by 7 bases, with 12 bases between. Germline V CDR1 and CDR2: MRHNA, SNTAGT. CDR3 length: 13 residues. The DNA for the CDR3 is TGTGCCAGCCAGGAGAGGGGGAATTCACCCCTCCACTTT. It is translated as CASQERGNSPLHF.

In nucleotides, the CDR3 is TGTGCCAGCCCCAGGTCCCCCAACACTGAAGCTTTCTTT. This translates into CASPRSPNTEAFF. The V gene is TRBV6-1, the J gene TRBJ1-1; D ambiguous. CDR1 is MNHNS and CDR2 is SASEGT in the germline V gene. CDR3 length: 13 residues. V was trimmed by 8 bases and J by 2 bases, leaving 12 bases between them.

This clone occurred once. The chain joins TRBV30 to TRBJ2-7, with 12 bases identical to TRBD2. Germline V lookup: CDR1 GTSNPN, CDR2 SVGIG (reference sequence). Unmatched junction bases numbered 8, after V lost 5 bases and J lost 3 bases. The CDR3 runs to 15 residues. CDR3 sequence (DNA): TGTGCCTGGGAGATGAGGACTAGCGGGGTCTACGAGCAGTACTTC. It is translated as CAWEMRTSGVYEQYF.

This chain links TRBV18 with TRBJ2-7; tentative D call: TRBD2 (5 bases). Germline CDR1 is KGHSH and CDR2 is LQKENI. V was shortened by 0 bases and J by 5 bases, with 14 bases between the two germline ends. There are 15 residues in the CDR3. The DNA of the CDR3 is TGTGCCAGCTCACCACCGGGTGTCCTCGGGAACGAGCAGTACTTC. Its protein product is CASSPPGVLGNEQYF. Full variable domain (remainder filled in from reference TRBV18 and TRBJ2-7): NAGVMQNPRHLVRRRGQEARLRCSPMKGHSHVYWYRQLPEEGLKFMVYLQKENIIDESGMPKERFSAEFPKEGPSILRIQQVVRGDSAAYFCASSPPGVLGNEQYFGPGTRLTVT.

The chain employs TRBV10-3 and TRBJ2-7; the D gene is possibly TRBD1 (6 bases). Per the germline V gene, CDR1 is ENHRY and CDR2 is SYGVKD. The CDR3 sequence is 15 residues long. V was cut by 4 bases and J by 0 bases, with 13 bases left in between. In nucleotides, the CDR3 is TGTGCCATCAGTGCCCCCGGCAGGGGCTCCTACGAGCAGTACTTC. Its protein product is CAISAPGRGSYEQYF.

The J gene is TRBJ1-2, the V gene TRBV5-8; 9 positions match TRBD1. V was pared by 4 bases and J by 5 bases, with 3 bases of the junction left unmatched. Germline V CDR1 and CDR2: SGHTS, YDEGEE. The CDR3 spans 13 residues. The CDR3 spells CASSKGQGYGYTF. CDR3 DNA: TGTGCCAGCAGCAAAGGACAGGGGTATGGCTACACCTTC.

V gene TRBV11-1 combines with J gene TRBJ2-1; tentatively, D is TRBD1 (6 bases). The ends were cut back, 10 bases at V and 3 bases at J, with 10 bases in the middle. The CDR3 has 12 residues. Germline V gene lookup returns CDR1 SGHAT and CDR2 FQDESV (reference sequence). CDR3 sequence reads: CATGTSYNEQFF. CDR3 DNA sequence: TGTGCCACTGGGACAAGCTACAATGAGCAGTTCTTC.

The V call is TRBV6-1, the J call TRBJ1-6; no clear D. CDR1 MNHNS and CDR2 SASEGT come from the germline V gene. This CDR3 comprises 14 residues. V shed 6 bases and J shed 0 bases, with 6 bases lying between them. The CDR3 DNA reads as TGTGCCAGCAGCCCGAGCTCCTATAATTCACCCCTCCACTTT. Translating gives CASSPSSYNSPLHF.

The chain is built from TRBV20-1 and TRBJ1-2; no clear D gene. Trimming stripped 1 base from V and 7 bases from J, with 7 bases between. This CDR3 spans 11 amino acids. Germline values: CDR1 DFQATT, CDR2 SNEGSKA (reference sequence). The CDR3 sequence: CSARVGGGYTF. For the CDR3, the DNA is TGCAGTGCTAGAGTGGGAGGTGGCTACACCTTC.

V usage is TRBV7-6 and J usage is TRBJ2-5; 9 bases align to TRBD1. The germline gives CDR1 SGHVS, CDR2 FNYEAQ. This CDR3 contains 17 residues. V lost 1 base to trimming and J lost 5 bases; unmatched junction nucleotides: 11. CDR3 protein: CASSLGTHRGLDETQYF. CDR3 coding DNA: TGTGCCAGCAGCTTAGGAACCCACAGGGGGCTGGATGAGACCCAGTACTTC.

The chain is built from TRBV18 and TRBJ1-4; no definite D call. V shed 1 base and J shed 7 bases, with 7 bases lying between them. Germline CDR1 is KGHSH and CDR2 is LQKENI. The CDR3 runs to 13 residues. The CDR3 DNA is TGTGCCAGCTCACCACTCCGGGGTGAAAAACTGTTTTTT. Translated: CASSPLRGEKLFF.

The chain recombines TRBV2 with TRBJ2-7; D may be TRBD1 (6 bases). The V end was cut by 11 bases, the J end by 4 bases, with 18 bases between. CDR1 and CDR2 (germline): SNHLY, FYNNEI. This CDR3 contains 13 residues. In DNA form, the CDR3 reads TGTGCCTTTTCCGGGGAACAGGGATACGAGCAGTACTTC. This gives the protein CAFSGEQGYEQYF.

The chain has TRBV10-3 and TRBJ1-1; D is perhaps TRBD1 (5 bases). This CDR3 has 14 residues. Germline V gene data show CDR1 as ENHRY and CDR2 as SYGVKD. V was cut by 6 bases and J by 0 bases, with 11 bases left in between. In DNA form, the CDR3 reads TGTGCCATCAGGTCGGGACTCCTGAACACTGAAGCTTTCTTT. Translated, it gives CAIRSGLLNTEAFF.

This chain uses TRBV10-3 with TRBJ1-2; 9 bases align to TRBD1. Germline CDR1 and CDR2: ENHRY and SYGVKD. The CDR3 is 13 amino acids. The V gene end was trimmed by 10 bases and the J gene end by 6 bases; junction bases not matched to a gene: 9. The CDR3 sequence: CATLQGAGDGYTF. The CDR3 DNA follows: TGTGCCACCTTACAGGGGGCTGGGGATGGCTACACCTTC.

This chain connects TRBV4-1 to TRBJ2-1; 15 nucleotides line up with TRBD2. CDR1 is MGHRA and CDR2 is YSYEKL in the germline V gene. This CDR3 has 19 amino acids. V trimming: 4 bases; J trimming: 1 base; junction bases outside the gene matches: 8. This CDR3 is CASSPRGLAGGQSYNEQFF. CDR3 nucleotide sequence: TGCGCCAGCAGCCCCCGCGGACTAGCGGGAGGGCAGTCCTACAATGAGCAGTTCTTC.

V and J are TRBV7-2 and TRBJ2-7, with D unresolved. This CDR3 region has 13 residues. Germline-derived CDR1 and CDR2 are SGHTA and FQGNSA. Trimming stripped 5 bases from V and 5 bases from J, with 13 bases between. CDR3 DNA: TGTGCCAGCAGCAGAGGAGCGTATAACGAGCAGTACTTC. This codes for CASSRGAYNEQYF.

This sequence joins TRBV19 and TRBJ1-1; the D gene is possibly TRBD1 (6 bases). The CDR3 has 14 residues. Germline loops: CDR1 LNHDA, CDR2 SQIVND (reference sequence). V was shortened by 7 bases and J by 7 bases, with 19 bases between the two germline ends. The CDR3 bases are TGTGCCAGTACCAATTTCAGGGGCGCAGGTGAAGCTTTCTTT. It yields the protein CASTNFRGAGEAFF.

Only a few counts were recorded for this clone. The chain employs TRBV6-5 and TRBJ2-5; D is unclear. CDR1 and CDR2 (germline): MNHEY, SVGAGI. V was cut by 1 base and J by 2 bases, with 8 bases left in between. This CDR3 has 14 amino acids. The CDR3 loop is CASSYLSFQETQYF. The DNA of the CDR3 is TGTGCCAGCAGTTACTTGTCTTTTCAAGAGACCCAGTACTTC.

This chain uses TRBV28 with TRBJ1-2, with D hard to call. Germline values: CDR1 MDHEN, CDR2 SYDVKM. The CDR3 runs 14 residues. V lost 3 bases and J lost 8, with 16 bases in between. In DNA form, the CDR3 reads TGTGCCAGCAGTTTGATTCAGGAGCGGGTGGGCTACACCTTC. Protein product: CASSLIQERVGYTF.

For the CDR3, the DNA is TGTGCCAGCTCACCATCTAGCGCCACCTACAATGAGCAGTTCTTC. It is translated as CASSPSSATYNEQFF. The chain carries TRBV18 and TRBJ2-1; possible D gene TRBD2, 6 bases. V lost 2 bases to trimming and J lost 2 bases, with 10 bases between them. The germline V gene encodes CDR1 KGHSH and CDR2 LQKENI. CDR3 length: 15 residues.